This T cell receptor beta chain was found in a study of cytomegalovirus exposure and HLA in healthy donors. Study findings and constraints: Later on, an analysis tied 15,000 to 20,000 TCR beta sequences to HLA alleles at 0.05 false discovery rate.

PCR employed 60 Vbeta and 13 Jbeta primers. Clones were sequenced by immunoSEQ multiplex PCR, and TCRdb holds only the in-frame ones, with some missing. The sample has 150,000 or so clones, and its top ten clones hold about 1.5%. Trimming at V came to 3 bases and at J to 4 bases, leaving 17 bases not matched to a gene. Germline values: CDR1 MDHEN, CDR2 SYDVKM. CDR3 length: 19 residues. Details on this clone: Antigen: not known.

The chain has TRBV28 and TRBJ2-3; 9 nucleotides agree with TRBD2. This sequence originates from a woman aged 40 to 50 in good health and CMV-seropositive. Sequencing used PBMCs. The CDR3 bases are TGTGCCAGCAGTTTGTCCCGGACCCGTAGCGGGAGTTGGGCAGATACGCAGTATTTT. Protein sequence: CASSLSRTRSGSWADTQYF.